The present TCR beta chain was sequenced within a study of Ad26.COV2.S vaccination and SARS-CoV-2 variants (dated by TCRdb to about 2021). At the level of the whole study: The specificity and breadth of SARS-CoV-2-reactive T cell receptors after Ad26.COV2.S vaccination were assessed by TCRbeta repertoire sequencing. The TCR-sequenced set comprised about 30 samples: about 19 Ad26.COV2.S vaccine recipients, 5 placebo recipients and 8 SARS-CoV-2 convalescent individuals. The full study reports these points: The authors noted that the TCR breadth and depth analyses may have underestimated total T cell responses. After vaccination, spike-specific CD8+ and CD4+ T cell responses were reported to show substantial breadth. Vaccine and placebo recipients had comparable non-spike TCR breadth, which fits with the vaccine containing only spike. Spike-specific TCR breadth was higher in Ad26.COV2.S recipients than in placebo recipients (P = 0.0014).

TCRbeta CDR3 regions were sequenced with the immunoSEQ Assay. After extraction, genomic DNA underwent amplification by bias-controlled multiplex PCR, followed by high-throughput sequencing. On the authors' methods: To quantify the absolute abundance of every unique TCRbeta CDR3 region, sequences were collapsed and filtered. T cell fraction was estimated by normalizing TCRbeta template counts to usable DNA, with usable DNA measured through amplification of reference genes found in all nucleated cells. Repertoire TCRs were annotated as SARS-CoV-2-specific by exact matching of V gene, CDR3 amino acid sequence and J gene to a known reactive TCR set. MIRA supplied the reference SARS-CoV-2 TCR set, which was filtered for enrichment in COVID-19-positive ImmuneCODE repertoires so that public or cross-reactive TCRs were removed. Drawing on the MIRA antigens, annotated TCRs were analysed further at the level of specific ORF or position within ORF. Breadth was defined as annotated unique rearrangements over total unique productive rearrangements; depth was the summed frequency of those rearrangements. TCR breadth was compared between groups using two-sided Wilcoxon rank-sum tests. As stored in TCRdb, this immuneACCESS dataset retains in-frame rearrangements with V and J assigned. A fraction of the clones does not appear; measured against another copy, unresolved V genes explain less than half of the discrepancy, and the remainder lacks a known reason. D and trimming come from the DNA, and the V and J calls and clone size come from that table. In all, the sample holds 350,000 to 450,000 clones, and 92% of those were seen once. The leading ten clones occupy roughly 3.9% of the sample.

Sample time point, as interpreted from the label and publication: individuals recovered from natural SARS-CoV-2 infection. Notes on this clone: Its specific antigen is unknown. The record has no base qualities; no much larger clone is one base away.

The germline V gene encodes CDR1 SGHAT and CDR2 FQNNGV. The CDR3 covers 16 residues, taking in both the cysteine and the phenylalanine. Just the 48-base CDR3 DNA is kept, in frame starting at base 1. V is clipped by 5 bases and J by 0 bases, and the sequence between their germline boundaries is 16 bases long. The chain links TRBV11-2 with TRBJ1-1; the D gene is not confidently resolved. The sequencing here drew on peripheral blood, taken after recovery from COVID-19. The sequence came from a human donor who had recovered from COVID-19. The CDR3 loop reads CASSPLRITMNTEAFF. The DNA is TGTGCCAGCAGCCCCCTAAGGATTACCATGAACACTGAAGCTTTCTTT.